The 24 T cell receptor beta chains below come from one sample, sequenced in a study of shared clonotypes between healthy human individuals. Sequencing used immunoSEQ multiplex PCR; TCRdb keeps in-frame clones, though not all of them. Altogether about 1.5 million clones are present, 98% being singletons, with the ten largest covering 0.4% to 0.45%. Sequencing was carried out using naive CD4+ T cells sorted from blood. The subset denotes: CD45RA+ positively selected. The receptors originated from a man aged 30-40 years in good health.

This chain joins TRBV5-4 and TRBJ2-7, with D perhaps assigned TRBD1 or TRBD2 (5 bases each). The CDR3 has 15 amino acids. CDR1 and CDR2 (germline): SGHNT, YYREEE (reference sequence). Between the trimmed V and J ends, which lost 3 bases and 3 bases, there was a span of 16 bases. CDR3 sequence reads: CASSSPGLLSYEQYF. CDR3 nucleotide sequence: TGTGCCAGCAGCTCCCCGGGGCTCTTAAGCTACGAGCAGTACTTC.

The V gene is TRBV4-3, the J gene TRBJ2-4; D may be TRBD1 (8 bases). V lost 0 bases and J 2 bases, leaving 14 bases between the germline ends. The CDR3 is made up of 17 amino acids. Germline V CDR1 and CDR2: LGHNA, YSLEER. The CDR3 loop reads CASSQDPQGGPKNIQYF. The CDR3 nucleotides are TGCGCCAGCAGCCAAGACCCACAGGGGGGGCCCAAAAACATTCAGTACTTC.

The chain recombines TRBV5-1 with TRBJ1-2; D is possibly TRBD1 (6 bases). The CDR3 runs to 16 residues. CDR1 and CDR2 from the germline V gene are SGHRS and YFSETQ. V was trimmed by 0 bases and J by 4 bases, leaving 16 bases between them. This CDR3 reads CASSLEVTGAGYGYTF. The CDR3 coding sequence is TGCGCCAGCAGCTTGGAGGTGACAGGCGCCGGCTATGGCTACACCTTC.

V gene TRBV30 combines with J gene TRBJ1-2; D is perhaps TRBD1 (6 bases). Per the germline V gene, CDR1 is GTSNPN and CDR2 is SVGIG (reference sequence). The V end lost 0 bases, the J end lost 7 bases, and 18 bases lay between the germline ends. CDR3 length: 15 amino acids. The CDR3 nucleotides read TGTGCCTGGAGTGTACTTGTTTGGGGGGCAGGTGGCTACACCTTC. Translated, it gives CAWSVLVWGAGGYTF.

The chain employs TRBV19 and TRBJ2-7; D unresolved. CDR1 and CDR2 from the germline V gene are LNHDA and SQIVND (reference sequence). The length of the CDR3 is 16 residues. V was shortened by 2 bases and J by 0 bases, with 14 bases between the two germline ends. The CDR3 region is CASSIRSLGGSYEQYF. The CDR3 DNA sequence: TGTGCCAGTAGTATACGGTCCCTGGGCGGCTCCTACGAGCAGTACTTC. The full variable domain, in which reference TRBV19 and TRBJ2-7 provide the parts outside the CDR3, is DGGITQSPKYLFRKEGQNVTLSCEQNLNHDAMYWYRQDPGQGLRLIYYSQIVNDFQKGDIAEGYSVSREKKESFPLTVTSAQKNPTAFYLCASSIRSLGGSYEQYFGPGTRLTVT.

J is TRBJ2-2 and V is TRBV7-9, with TRBD1 matching over 9 bases. The germline CDR1 and CDR2 sequences are SEHNR and FQNEAQ (reference sequence). The CDR3 covers 16 residues. V gave up 2 bases and J gave up 5 bases; unmatched junction bases: 6. The CDR3 DNA reads as TGTGCCAGCAGCTTAAGGGATGGGACAGGGACCGGGGAGCTGTTTTTT. Protein product: CASSLRDGTGTGELFF. Using reference TRBV7-9 and TRBJ2-2 for the parts outside the CDR3, the full variable domain is DTGVSQNPRHKITKRGQNVTFRCDPISEHNRLYWYRQTLGQGPEFLTYFQNEAQLEKSRLLSDRFSAERPKGSFSTLEIQRTEQGDSAMYLCASSLRDGTGTGELFFGEGSRLTVL.

For this clone: Distinct nucleotide sequences in the sample also encode this CDR3. The chain is built from TRBV28 and TRBJ2-7; either TRBD1 or TRBD2 may fit D (5 bases each). The CDR3 length is 13 residues. CDR1 is MDHEN and CDR2 is SYDVKM in the germline V gene. Trimming cost V 6 bases and J 0 bases, with 9 bases left between them. CDR3 nucleotide sequence: TGTGCCAGCAGCCGTGGGGGCTCCTACGAGCAGTACTTC. Its protein is CASSRGGSYEQYF.

The chain is built from TRBV18 and TRBJ1-2; D is undetermined. The CDR3 spans 13 residues. The V end lost 4 bases, the J end lost 2 bases, and 8 bases lay between the germline ends. Germline values: CDR1 KGHSH, CDR2 LQKENI. The CDR3 region has the DNA TGTGCCAGCTCACAGTCAGGCAACTATGGCTACACCTTC. Protein product: CASSQSGNYGYTF.

Only one count was recorded for this clone. V and J are TRBV5-1 and TRBJ2-3, with TRBD1 identical over 8 bases. Germline CDR1 reads SGHRS; CDR2 reads YFSETQ. Trimming removed 4 bases from V and 5 bases from J; junction bases left unmatched: 12. The CDR3 sequence is 16 residues long. As DNA, the CDR3 is TGCGCCAGCAGCATGACCCGGACAGGGTTTGTAGATACGCAGTATTTT. Protein: CASSMTRTGFVDTQYF.

The chain is built from TRBV2 and TRBJ2-4; D tentatively reads TRBD1 or TRBD2 (6 bases each). This CDR3 has 16 residues. V was clipped by 7 bases and J by 4 bases, with 20 bases between them. Germline loops: CDR1 SNHLY, CDR2 FYNNEI. In DNA form, the CDR3 reads TGTGCCAGCATACAGGGTTTGCCGCGGGGTAAAAACATTCAGTACTTC. This codes for CASIQGLPRGKNIQYF.

This chain joins TRBV5-4 and TRBJ2-1; TRBD2 aligns across 8 bases. The V gene end was trimmed by 4 bases and the J gene end by 5 bases; junction bases not matched to a gene: 8. The CDR3 runs to 15 residues. The V gene's germline CDR1 is SGHNT and CDR2 YYREEE (reference sequence). The CDR3 protein is CASSLTGGPHNEQFF. The CDR3 DNA reads as TGTGCCAGCAGCCTGACGGGAGGGCCTCACAATGAGCAGTTCTTC.

This sequence joins TRBV6-5 and TRBJ2-7, with a weak D call TRBD1 (6 bases). The CDR3 runs 15 residues. Trimming took off 0 bases at V and 5 bases at J, with 14 bases between the two ends. Germline CDR1 and CDR2: MNHEY and SVGAGI. The CDR3, as DNA: TGTGCCAGCAGTTACTCTGGGGGCTATGGGAACGAGCAGTACTTC. It encodes CASSYSGGYGNEQYF.

The chain links TRBV11-2 to TRBJ2-7, with D unclear. V lost 0 bases and J lost 7, with 7 bases in between. The germline CDR1 and CDR2 sequences are SGHAT and FQNNGV. This CDR3 is built from 12 residues. CDR3 region: CASSLEFWEQYF. CDR3 coding DNA: TGTGCCAGCAGCTTAGAGTTCTGGGAGCAGTACTTC.

The rearrangement uses TRBV10-3 and TRBJ2-2; D remains ambiguous. V was trimmed by 3 bases and J by 1 base, leaving 6 bases between them. The length of the CDR3 is 14 residues. CDR1 ENHRY and CDR2 SYGVKD come from the germline V gene. The CDR3 loop reads CAISEDMNTGELFF. As DNA, the CDR3 is TGTGCCATCAGTGAAGACATGAACACCGGGGAGCTGTTTTTT.

This CDR3 reads CASSSGQGRDQPQHF. CDR3 in DNA: TGCGCCAGCAGCTCGGGGCAGGGCAGAGACCAGCCCCAGCATTTT. The chain carries TRBV10-2 and TRBJ1-5, with a possible D match to TRBD1 (5 bases). V was shortened by 6 bases and J by 7 bases, with 19 bases between the two germline ends. The V gene's germline CDR1 is WSHSY and CDR2 SAAADI. The CDR3 runs 15 residues.

This chain uses TRBV19 with TRBJ2-3; TRBD2 matches at 11 bases. The CDR3 is made up of 17 amino acids. Germline CDR1 and CDR2: LNHDA and SQIVND (reference sequence). The ends lost 3 bases at V and 2 bases at J; junction bases unmatched: 7. CDR3 DNA: TGTGCCAGTAGTATCCGGGGACTAGCGGCTTACACAGATACGCAGTATTTT. It is translated as CASSIRGLAAYTDTQYF.

The gene calls are TRBV5-1 and TRBJ1-5, with 12 bases lining up with TRBD1. The CDR3 spans 18 residues. Germline V gives CDR1 SGHRS, CDR2 YFSETQ. The V gene end was trimmed by 3 bases and the J gene end by 2 bases; junction bases not matched to a gene: 9. Written as DNA, the CDR3 is TGCGCCAGCAGCTGCCGGGACAGGGGGCGCGCGGGCAATCAGCCCCAGCATTTT. Its protein product is CASSCRDRGRAGNQPQHF. Full variable domain (remainder filled in from reference TRBV5-1 and TRBJ1-5): KAGVTQTPRYLIKTRGQQVTLSCSPISGHRSVSWYQQTPGQGLQFLFEYFSETQRNKGNFPGRFSGRQFSNSRSEMNVSTLELGDSALYLCASSCRDRGRAGNQPQHFGDGTRLSIL.

Written as DNA, the CDR3 is TGTGCCACCAGCAGGGTAGCGGATTCCTACAATGAGCAGTTCTTC. Residues: CATSRVADSYNEQFF. The V call is TRBV15, the J call TRBJ2-1, with a tentative D call TRBD2 (6 bases). Germline CDR1 and CDR2: LNHNV and YYDKDF (reference sequence). Trimming cost V 3 bases and J 1 base, with 10 bases left between them. The CDR3 contains 15 residues.

The genes are TRBV5-4 and TRBJ2-7, with 8 bases aligning to TRBD1. The CDR3 runs to 13 residues. Germline V gene lookup returns CDR1 SGHNT and CDR2 YYREEE (reference sequence). Unmatched junction bases numbered 5, after V lost 3 bases and J lost 6 bases. DNA of the CDR3: TGTGCCAGCAGCTGGACAGGGCGGGGCGAGCAGTACTTC. Its protein product is CASSWTGRGEQYF.

CDR3 bases: TGTGCCAGCAGTTTATTGGGACAGCTAGCCAAAAACATTCAGTACTTC. Translated, it gives CASSLLGQLAKNIQYF. The gene calls are TRBV28 and TRBJ2-4, with TRBD1 identical over 7 bases. This CDR3 contains 16 residues. The V and J ends lost 1 base and 0 bases, in that order; junction bases with no gene match: 3. Germline V gene data show CDR1 as MDHEN and CDR2 as SYDVKM.

On this clone itself: Other DNA sequences of this sample code for an identical CDR3. The J gene is TRBJ1-2, the V gene TRBV9; D is unclear. This CDR3 is 12 amino acids long. Germline CDR1 and CDR2: SGDLS and YYNGEE. Trimming left V 0 bases short and J 5 bases short, with 5 bases between. The DNA of the CDR3 is TGTGCCAGCAGCGTAGACTCATATGGCTACACCTTC. Protein product: CASSVDSYGYTF.

The gene calls are TRBV5-6 and TRBJ1-1; D might be TRBD1 (6 bases). This CDR3 contains 15 residues. Per germline, CDR1 SGHDT and CDR2 YYEEEE. Trimming left V 4 bases short and J 4 bases short, with 17 bases between. The CDR3 DNA reads TGTGCCAGCAGCCCCCTTGGGGGGGCGGGCACTGAAGCTTTCTTT. The encoded protein is CASSPLGGAGTEAFF. The full variable domain, its missing parts supplied by reference TRBV5-6 and TRBJ1-1, is DAGVTQSPTHLIKTRGQQVTLRCSPKSGHDTVSWYQQALGQGPQFIFQYYEEEERQRGNFPDRFSGHQFPNYSSELNVNALLLGDSALYLCASSPLGGAGTEAFFGQGTRLTVV.

CDR3 sequence: CASSRLAAGDGEQFF. Here the CDR3 DNA reads TGCGCCAGCAGCCGACTAGCTGCCGGAGACGGTGAGCAGTTCTTC. This sequence joins TRBV5-1 and TRBJ2-1, with 7 bases aligning to TRBD2. Germline CDR1 SGHRS, CDR2 YFSETQ. CDR3 length equals 15 residues. The trim removed 4 bases at V and 9 bases at J, leaving 13 bases unmatched.

This clone is a singleton in its sample. The chain has TRBV19 and TRBJ1-4; D remains ambiguous. V lost 5 bases and J 0 bases, leaving 10 bases between the germline ends. This CDR3 is 15 amino acids long. Germline CDR1 reads LNHDA; CDR2 reads SQIVND (reference sequence). CDR3 sequence: CASSPTHSTNEKLFF. DNA of the CDR3: TGTGCCAGTAGTCCGACACATTCAACTAATGAAAAACTGTTTTTT.